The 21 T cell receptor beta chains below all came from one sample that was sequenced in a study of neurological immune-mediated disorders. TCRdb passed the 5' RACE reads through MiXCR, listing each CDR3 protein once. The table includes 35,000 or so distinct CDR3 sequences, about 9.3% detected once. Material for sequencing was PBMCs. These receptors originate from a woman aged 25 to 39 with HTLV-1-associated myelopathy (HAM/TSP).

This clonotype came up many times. The CDR3 sequence is CASSLGSRPRGGNTEAFF. The CDR3 DNA is TGCGCCAGCAGCTTGGGATCCCGACCCAGGGGAGGTAACACTGAAGCTTTCTTT. V is TRBV5-1 and J is TRBJ1-1, with D possibly TRBD1 on 6 matching bases. V lost 0 bases, J lost 2 bases, and 20 bases lay in between. CDR3 length: 18 amino acids. Germline CDR1 is SGHRS and CDR2 is YFSETQ. Variable domain in full (rest from reference TRBV5-1 and TRBJ1-1): KAGVTQTPRYLIKTRGQQVTLSCSPISGHRSVSWYQQTPGQGLQFLFEYFSETQRNKGNFPGRFSGRQFSNSRSEMNVSTLELGDSALYLCASSLGSRPRGGNTEAFFGQGTRLTVV.

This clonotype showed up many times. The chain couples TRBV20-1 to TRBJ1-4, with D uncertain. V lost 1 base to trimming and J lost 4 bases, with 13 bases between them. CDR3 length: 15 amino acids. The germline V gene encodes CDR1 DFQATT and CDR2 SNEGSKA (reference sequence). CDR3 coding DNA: TGCAGTGCTAGAGCCTTCCTCGGAGATAATGAAAAACTGTTTTTT. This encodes CSARAFLGDNEKLFF.

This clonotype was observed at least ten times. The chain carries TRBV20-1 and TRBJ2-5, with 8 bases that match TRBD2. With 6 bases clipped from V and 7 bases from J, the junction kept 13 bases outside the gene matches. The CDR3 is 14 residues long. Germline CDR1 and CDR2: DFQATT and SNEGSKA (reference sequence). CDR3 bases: TGCAGTGCGAAGAGCGGGGGAGGAGAGGTGACCCAGTACTTC. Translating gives CSAKSGGGEVTQYF.

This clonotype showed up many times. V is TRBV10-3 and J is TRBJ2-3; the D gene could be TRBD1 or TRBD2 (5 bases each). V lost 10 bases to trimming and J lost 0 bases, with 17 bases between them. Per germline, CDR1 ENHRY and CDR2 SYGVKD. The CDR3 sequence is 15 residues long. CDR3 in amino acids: CATRDRNPSTDTQYF. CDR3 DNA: TGTGCCACCCGGGACCGGAATCCGAGCACAGATACGCAGTATTTT.

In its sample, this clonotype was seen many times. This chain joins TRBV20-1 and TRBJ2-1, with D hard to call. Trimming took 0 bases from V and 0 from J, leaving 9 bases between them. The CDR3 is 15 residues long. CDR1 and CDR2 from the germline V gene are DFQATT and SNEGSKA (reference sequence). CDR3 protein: CSAREGRDSYNEQFF. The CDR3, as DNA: TGCAGTGCTAGAGAAGGTAGGGACTCCTACAATGAGCAGTTCTTC.

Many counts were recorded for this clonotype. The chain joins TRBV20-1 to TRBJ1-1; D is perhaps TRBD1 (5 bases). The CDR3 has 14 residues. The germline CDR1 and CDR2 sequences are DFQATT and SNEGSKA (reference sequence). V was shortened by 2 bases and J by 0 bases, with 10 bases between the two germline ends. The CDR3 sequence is CSARQAGMNTEAFF. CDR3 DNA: TGCAGTGCTAGACAAGCAGGGATGAACACTGAAGCTTTCTTT.

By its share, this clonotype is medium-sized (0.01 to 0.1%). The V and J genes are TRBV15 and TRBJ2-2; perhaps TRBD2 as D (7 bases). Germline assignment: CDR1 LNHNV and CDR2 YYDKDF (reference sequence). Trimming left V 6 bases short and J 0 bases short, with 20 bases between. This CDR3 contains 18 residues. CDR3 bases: TGTGCCACCAGAGAACTGTGGGGGGGGCGGGCGAACACCGGGGAGCTGTTTTTT. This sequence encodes CATRELWGGRANTGELFF. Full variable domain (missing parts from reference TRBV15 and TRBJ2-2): DAMVIQNPRYQVTQFGKPVTLSCSQTLNHNVMYWYQQKSSQAPKLLFHYYDKDFNNEADTPDNFQSRRPNTSFCFLDIRSPGLGDTAMYLCATRELWGGRANTGELFFGEGSRLTVL.

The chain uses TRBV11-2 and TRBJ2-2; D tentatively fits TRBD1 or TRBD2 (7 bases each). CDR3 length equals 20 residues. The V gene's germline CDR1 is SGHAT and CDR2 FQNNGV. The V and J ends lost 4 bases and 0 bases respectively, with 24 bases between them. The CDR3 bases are TGTGCCAGCAGCTCCCTTCAAAGGATCAGGGGGGGGTCGAACACCGGGGAGCTGTTTTTT. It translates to CASSSLQRIRGGSNTGELFF.

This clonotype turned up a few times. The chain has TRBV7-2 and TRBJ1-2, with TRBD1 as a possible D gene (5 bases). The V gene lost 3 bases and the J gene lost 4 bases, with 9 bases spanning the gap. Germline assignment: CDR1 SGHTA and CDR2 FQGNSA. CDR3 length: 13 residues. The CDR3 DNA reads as TGTGCCAGCAGCTTCGCGGGGGGCTATGGCTACACCTTC. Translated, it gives CASSFAGGYGYTF.

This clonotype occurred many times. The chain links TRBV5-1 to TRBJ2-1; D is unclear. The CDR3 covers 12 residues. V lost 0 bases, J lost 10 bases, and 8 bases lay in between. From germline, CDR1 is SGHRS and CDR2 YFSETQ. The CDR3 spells CASSLEFREQFF. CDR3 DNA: TGCGCCAGCAGCTTGGAGTTCAGAGAGCAGTTCTTC. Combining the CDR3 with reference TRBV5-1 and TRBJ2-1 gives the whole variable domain KAGVTQTPRYLIKTRGQQVTLSCSPISGHRSVSWYQQTPGQGLQFLFEYFSETQRNKGNFPGRFSGRQFSNSRSEMNVSTLELGDSALYLCASSLEFREQFFGPGTRLTVL.

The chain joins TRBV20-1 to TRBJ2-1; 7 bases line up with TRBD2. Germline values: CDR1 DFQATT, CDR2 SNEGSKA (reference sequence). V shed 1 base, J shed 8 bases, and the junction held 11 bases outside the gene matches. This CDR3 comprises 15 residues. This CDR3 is CSARVSGSLRDEQFF. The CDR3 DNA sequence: TGCAGTGCTAGAGTTAGCGGGTCTCTGAGGGATGAGCAGTTCTTC.

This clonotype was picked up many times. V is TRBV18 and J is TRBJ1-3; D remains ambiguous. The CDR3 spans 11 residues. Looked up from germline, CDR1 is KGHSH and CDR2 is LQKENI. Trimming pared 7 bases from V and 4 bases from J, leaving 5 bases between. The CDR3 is CASLTGNTIYF. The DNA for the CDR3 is TGTGCCAGCTTGACAGGAAACACCATATATTTT.

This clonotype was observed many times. Here the CDR3 reads CASSFIGQGSSSPLHF. The CDR3 region has the DNA TGCGCCAGCAGCTTCATAGGACAGGGGTCAAGTTCACCCCTCCACTTT. The rearrangement uses TRBV5-1 and TRBJ1-6; TRBD1 matches at 9 bases. Germline CDR1 SGHRS, CDR2 YFSETQ. The CDR3 totals 16 residues. The J segment lost 9 bases and the V segment lost 2 bases, leaving 9 bases of the junction unmatched.

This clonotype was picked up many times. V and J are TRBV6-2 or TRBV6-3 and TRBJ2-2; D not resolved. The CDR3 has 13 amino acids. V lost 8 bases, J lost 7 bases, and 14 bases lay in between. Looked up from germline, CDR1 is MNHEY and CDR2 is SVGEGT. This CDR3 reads CASGQTDLGELFF. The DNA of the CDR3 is TGTGCCAGCGGCCAGACCGACCTCGGGGAGCTGTTTTTT.

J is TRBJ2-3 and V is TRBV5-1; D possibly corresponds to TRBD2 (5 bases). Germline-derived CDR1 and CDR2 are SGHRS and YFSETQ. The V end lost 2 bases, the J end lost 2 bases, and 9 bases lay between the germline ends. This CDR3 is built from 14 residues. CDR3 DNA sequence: TGCGCCAGCAGCTTTGGGGAGATCACAGATACGCAGTATTTT. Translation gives CASSFGEITDTQYF.

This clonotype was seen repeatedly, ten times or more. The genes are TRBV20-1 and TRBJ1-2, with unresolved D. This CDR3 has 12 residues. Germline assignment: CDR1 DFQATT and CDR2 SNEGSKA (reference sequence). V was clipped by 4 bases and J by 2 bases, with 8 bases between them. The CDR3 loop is CSAIQQNYGYTF. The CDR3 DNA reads TGCAGTGCTATCCAGCAGAACTATGGCTACACCTTC.

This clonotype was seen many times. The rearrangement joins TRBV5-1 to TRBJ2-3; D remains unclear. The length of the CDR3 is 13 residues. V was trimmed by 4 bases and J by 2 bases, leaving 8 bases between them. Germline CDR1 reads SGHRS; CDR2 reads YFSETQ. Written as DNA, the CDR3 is TGCGCCAGCAGCGGACGTACCACAGATACGCAGTATTTT. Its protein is CASSGRTTDTQYF.

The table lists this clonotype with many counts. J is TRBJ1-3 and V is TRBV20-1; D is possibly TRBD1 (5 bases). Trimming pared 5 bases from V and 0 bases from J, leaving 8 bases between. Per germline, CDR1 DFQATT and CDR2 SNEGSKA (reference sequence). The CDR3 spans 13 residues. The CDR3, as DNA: TGCAGTGCTGAGGGGCTCTCTGGAAACACCATATATTTT. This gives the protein CSAEGLSGNTIYF.

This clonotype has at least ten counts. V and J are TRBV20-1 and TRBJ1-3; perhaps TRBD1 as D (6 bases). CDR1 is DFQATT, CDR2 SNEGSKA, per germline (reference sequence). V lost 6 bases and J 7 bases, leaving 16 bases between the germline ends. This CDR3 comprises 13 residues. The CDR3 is CSAEGQGMNTIYF. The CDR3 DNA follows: TGCAGTGCGGAGGGGCAGGGGATGAACACCATATATTTT.

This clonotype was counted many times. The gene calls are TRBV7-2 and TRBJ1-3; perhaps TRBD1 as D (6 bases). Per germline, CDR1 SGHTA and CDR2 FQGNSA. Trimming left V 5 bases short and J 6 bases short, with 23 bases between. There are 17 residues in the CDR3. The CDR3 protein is CASSLTSTGLLENTIYF. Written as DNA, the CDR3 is TGTGCCAGCAGCCTGACATCGACAGGCCTGCTGGAAAACACCATATATTTT.

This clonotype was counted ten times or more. CDR3 loop: CASSLGLAAHNEQFF. The CDR3 region has the DNA TGCGCCAGCAGCTTGGGACTAGCGGCCCACAATGAGCAGTTCTTC. This sequence joins TRBV5-1 and TRBJ2-1; 9 bases align to TRBD2. The germline CDR1 and CDR2 sequences are SGHRS and YFSETQ. Unmatched junction bases numbered 3, after V lost 0 bases and J lost 5 bases. The CDR3 length is 15 residues.